Reported below is one TCR beta chain. The antigen is not known. The V gene lost 6 bases and the J gene lost 0 bases, with 9 bases spanning the gap. CDR3 length: 15 amino acids. The record originates from a study of blood T cells in healthy people across ages. The study's findings and limits: Fewer expanded clones and more diversity marked long-lived versus aged donors.

A sample-barcoded 5' primer and a J-beta primer mix were used in a second PCR of about 6 to 12 cycles. A single record per CDR3 protein comes from TCRdb applying MiXCR to the 5' RACE reads. The sample includes about 930,000 distinct CDR3 sequences, roughly 29% seen only once; the top ten take 9.5% to 13%. This sample also appeared in a second study, on T cells of mothers and their children. That work states: In this cohort, donors were a few healthy Caucasian mothers plus their six children.

The receptor was isolated from a middle-aged woman in good health. The V call is TRBV12-3 or TRBV12-4, the J call TRBJ1-6; D uncertain. Sequenced: blood. The CDR3 protein is CASRGRGSYNSPLHF. The CDR3 DNA follows: TGTGCCAGCAGAGGCCGGGGCTCCTATAATTCACCCCTCCACTTT.